Detailed here is one T cell receptor beta chain. Its antigen is unidentified. The data derive from a study of T-cell memory formation after mild COVID-19. Across the study: Clusters of TCRs were largely donor specific. Study-wide results and limits: Contracting CD4+ clones were located mainly in CM and EM, and CD8+ clones in EMRA.

Between the trimmed V and J ends, which lost 5 bases and 3 bases, there was a span of 7 bases. The CDR3 contains 12 residues. From germline, CDR1 is SGHTA and CDR2 FQGNSA. Sample barcodes and UMIs were carried by the TCR alpha and TCR beta cDNA libraries that 5'RACE generated with constant-segment primers. TCRdb ran MiXCR on the 5' RACE reads and lists one entry per CDR3 protein. The sample has some 440,000 distinct CDR3 sequences; 20% to 30% are singletons. The chain is built from TRBV7-2 and TRBJ2-5; D unresolved. What was sequenced was PBMCs or a T cell subset sorted from them (not recorded which). The receptor comes from an adult woman who had mild COVID-19 (a few samples of this study predate the infection). Cell type and time point are not known. The CDR3 region has the DNA TGTGCCAGCAGCACGTCGGAAGAGACCCAGTACTTC. Translated: CASSTSEETQYF.